The 5 T cell receptor beta chains below were found in one sample sequenced in a study of vaccination and CD4 T cells after COVID-19. Treatment: approximately 10-day PBMC culture with coronavirus spike peptide pools or control peptides (ViraFEST assay). Cultured CD4+ T cell DNA was sequenced using the Oncomine TCR Beta short-read assay. Using its own MiXCR run on the PCR reads, TCRdb lists one record per CDR3 protein. The sample carries about 20,000 distinct CDR3 sequences, around 45% recorded once. These receptors lack a known antigen. The sample consisted of CD4+ T cells from blood, cultured in vitro, taken before SARS-CoV-2 vaccination. The source is a human donor who had recovered from COVID-19.

This clonotype was detected a few times. The chain recombines TRBV20-1 with TRBJ1-1; maybe TRBD1 (5 bases). This CDR3 region has 12 residues. In germline, CDR1 is DFQATT, CDR2 SNEGSKA (reference sequence). The V and J ends lost 7 bases and 6 bases respectively, with 15 bases between them. CDR3 loop: CSVGQGTPEAFF. In nucleotides, the CDR3 is TGCAGTGTGGGGCAGGGTACCCCTGAAGCTTTCTTT.

A few counts support this clonotype. CDR3 DNA sequence: TGTGCCAGCAGGGGTTACAGGGGTACCGGGGAGCTGTTTTTT. The encoded protein is CASRGYRGTGELFF. V gene TRBV11-3 combines with J gene TRBJ2-2, with 7 bases matching TRBD1. The CDR3 is 14 residues long. Trimming at V came to 6 bases and at J to 5 bases, leaving 6 bases not matched to a gene. Germline V gene lookup returns CDR1 SGHNT and CDR2 YENEEA.

This chain's CDR3 is CASSPNFRAGANVLTF. In nucleotides, the CDR3 is TGTGCCAGCAGCCCCAATTTTCGGGCTGGGGCCAACGTCCTGACTTTC. The chain recombines TRBV11-3 with TRBJ2-6; D gene ambiguous. Trimming removed 5 bases at V and 2 bases at J, with 13 bases between. The CDR3 runs 16 residues. Germline V gives CDR1 SGHNT, CDR2 YENEEA.

This clonotype was picked up a small number of times. The V gene is TRBV12-3 or TRBV12-4, the J gene TRBJ2-7; D assignment may be TRBD1 or TRBD2 (5 bases each). The CDR3 spans 13 residues. Trimming removed 4 bases from V and 6 bases from J, with 13 bases in between. The CDR3 sequence is CASSWDLRGEQYF. The DNA for the CDR3 is TGTGCCAGCAGTTGGGACCTGAGGGGCGAGCAGTACTTC.

The V gene is TRBV9, the J gene TRBJ1-6; D ambiguous. Trimming took off 2 bases at V and 0 bases at J, with 9 bases between the two ends. There are 16 residues in the CDR3. Germline loops: CDR1 SGDLS, CDR2 YYNGEE. In DNA form, the CDR3 reads TGTGCCAGCAGCGTTGGCAGCAGCTCCTATAATTCACCCCTCCACTTT. It encodes CASSVGSSSYNSPLHF. The whole variable domain, filled in from reference TRBV9 and TRBJ1-6, reads DSGVTQTPKHLITATGQRVTLRCSPRSGDLSVYWYQQSLDQGLQFLIQYYNGEERAKGNILERFSAQQFPDLHSELNLSSLELGDSALYFCASSVGSSSYNSPLHFGNGTRLTVT.